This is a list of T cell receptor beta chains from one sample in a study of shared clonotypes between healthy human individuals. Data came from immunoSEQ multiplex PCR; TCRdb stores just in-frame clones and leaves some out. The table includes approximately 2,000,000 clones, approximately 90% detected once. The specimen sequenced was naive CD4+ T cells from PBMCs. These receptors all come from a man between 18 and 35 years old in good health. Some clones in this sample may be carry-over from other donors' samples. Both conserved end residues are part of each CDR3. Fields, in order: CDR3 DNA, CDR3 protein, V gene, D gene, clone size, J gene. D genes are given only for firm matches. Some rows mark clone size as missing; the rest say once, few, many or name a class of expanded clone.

cdr3_nt: TGTGCCAGTCGTGGGGGGGGCTCCACCGGGGAGCTGTTTTTT
cdr3_aa: CASRGGGSTGELFF
v_call: TRBV28
d_call: -
clone_size: -
j_call: TRBJ2-2

cdr3_nt: TGTGCCAGCAGCCGGACTAGCGGGAGCCAAGAGACCCAGTACTTC
cdr3_aa: CASSRTSGSQETQYF
v_call: TRBV11-1
d_call: TRBD2
clone_size: -
j_call: TRBJ2-5

cdr3_nt: TGCGCCAGCAGCTTAACCGGGACAGGGGCCAACTACGAGCAGTACTTC
cdr3_aa: CASSLTGTGANYEQYF
v_call: TRBV5-1
d_call: TRBD1
clone_size: -
j_call: TRBJ2-7

cdr3_nt: TGTGCCAGCAGTGAGATGGACACCCAGCAGTACTTC
cdr3_aa: CASSEMDTQQYF
v_call: TRBV2
d_call: -
clone_size: -
j_call: TRBJ2-7

cdr3_nt: TGCGCCAGCAATCCAGGTGAAGGACTACTAAACTATGGCTACACCTTC
cdr3_aa: CASNPGEGLLNYGYTF
v_call: TRBV23-1
d_call: -
clone_size: -
j_call: TRBJ1-2

cdr3_nt: TGTGCCAGCAGTGTCCGGGGGGCCCCTCACAATGAGCAGTTCTTC
cdr3_aa: CASSVRGAPHNEQFF
v_call: TRBV7-9
d_call: -
clone_size: -
j_call: TRBJ2-1

cdr3_nt: TGCGCCAGCAGCCCTGAGGTGGGGGATCAGCCCCAGCATTTT
cdr3_aa: CASSPEVGDQPQHF
v_call: TRBV5-1
d_call: -
clone_size: -
j_call: TRBJ1-5

cdr3_nt: TGTGCCAGCAGCAACAGCGGGAAAACCGGTTCTAACGAGCAGTACTTC
cdr3_aa: CASSNSGKTGSNEQYF
v_call: TRBV7-2
d_call: TRBD2
clone_size: -
j_call: TRBJ2-7

cdr3_nt: TGTGCCAGCAGTTACTCGAGTTCTGGTAACGAAAAACTGTTTTTT
cdr3_aa: CASSYSSSGNEKLFF
v_call: TRBV6-6
d_call: -
clone_size: -
j_call: TRBJ1-4

cdr3_nt: TGTGCCAGCAGCTTGGCAGGGGGAGGTTTTACAAATCAGCCCCAGCATTTT
cdr3_aa: CASSLAGGGFTNQPQHF
v_call: TRBV5-8
d_call: TRBD1
clone_size: -
j_call: TRBJ1-5

cdr3_nt: TGTGCCAGCAGTCCCGGGACAGGGACGATTCGGGAGCAGTACTTC
cdr3_aa: CASSPGTGTIREQYF
v_call: TRBV27
d_call: TRBD1
clone_size: -
j_call: TRBJ2-7

cdr3_nt: TGTGCCTGGAGTGGGACTAGCGGGCCGTCCAATGAGCAGTTCTTC
cdr3_aa: CAWSGTSGPSNEQFF
v_call: TRBV30
d_call: TRBD2
clone_size: -
j_call: TRBJ2-1

cdr3_nt: TGTGCCAGCAGCCACGCTAAGTCTGGGGTCAATGAGCAGTTCTTC
cdr3_aa: CASSHAKSGVNEQFF
v_call: TRBV4-2
d_call: -
clone_size: -
j_call: TRBJ2-1

cdr3_nt: TGTGCCAGCAGTGAAGAGCAGGTCTATGGCTACACCTTC
cdr3_aa: CASSEEQVYGYTF
v_call: TRBV2
d_call: -
clone_size: -
j_call: TRBJ1-2

cdr3_nt: TGTGCTAGTGGTCTATGGGCGGGAGGCAACAATGAGCAGTTCTTC
cdr3_aa: CASGLWAGGNNEQFF
v_call: TRBV12-5
d_call: TRBD2
clone_size: -
j_call: TRBJ2-1

cdr3_nt: TGTGCCAGCAGTGCCACTTCCTCCCTTGGTTACGAGCAGTACTTC
cdr3_aa: CASSATSSLGYEQYF
v_call: TRBV2
d_call: -
clone_size: -
j_call: TRBJ2-7

cdr3_nt: TGCGCCAGCAGCCCGGGGAAAGAGACCCAGTACTTC
cdr3_aa: CASSPGKETQYF
v_call: TRBV5-1
d_call: -
clone_size: -
j_call: TRBJ2-5

cdr3_nt: TGTGCCAGCAGCTTTTCTGATAGCGAGAACACCGGGGAGCTGTTTTTT
cdr3_aa: CASSFSDSENTGELFF
v_call: TRBV7-3
d_call: -
clone_size: -
j_call: TRBJ2-2

cdr3_nt: TGCGCCAGCAGCATAAGCGGAGAAAGTGGGGCCCAGTACTTC
cdr3_aa: CASSISGESGAQYF
v_call: TRBV5-1
d_call: -
clone_size: -
j_call: TRBJ2-5

cdr3_nt: TGTGCCAGAAGCCGGGGGTGCAAAAATCCCTACAATGAGCAGTTCTTC
cdr3_aa: CARSRGCKNPYNEQFF
v_call: TRBV5-3
d_call: -
clone_size: -
j_call: TRBJ2-1

cdr3_nt: TGTGCCAGCAGCCCGGAGGGATCCTACGAGCAGTACTTC
cdr3_aa: CASSPEGSYEQYF
v_call: TRBV7-6
d_call: -
clone_size: -
j_call: TRBJ2-7

cdr3_nt: TGTGCCAGCAGTCCCGACAGTAAACTAACCCAGCATTTT
cdr3_aa: CASSPDSKLTQHF
v_call: TRBV27
d_call: -
clone_size: once
j_call: TRBJ1-5

cdr3_nt: TGCGCCTTACCGCCCGGAAACATTCAGTACTTC
cdr3_aa: CALPPGNIQYF
v_call: TRBV5-1
d_call: -
clone_size: few
j_call: TRBJ2-4

cdr3_nt: TGCGCCAGCAGTGGGCTAGCGGGAGTGTGCTGGGATACGCAGTATTTT
cdr3_aa: CASSGLAGVCWDTQYF
v_call: TRBV10-1
d_call: TRBD2
clone_size: once
j_call: TRBJ2-3

cdr3_nt: TGTGCCAGCAGCTTCGGACAGGGGTCCTACGAGCAGTACTTC
cdr3_aa: CASSFGQGSYEQYF
v_call: TRBV9
d_call: TRBD1
clone_size: -
j_call: TRBJ2-7

cdr3_nt: TGTGCCAGCAGTGAAAGGGCTAACTATGGCTACACCTTC
cdr3_aa: CASSERANYGYTF
v_call: TRBV6-1
d_call: -
clone_size: -
j_call: TRBJ1-2

cdr3_nt: TGTGCCAGCAGCACTGGGGCCCAGAGTGCCACAGATACGCAGTATTTT
cdr3_aa: CASSTGAQSATDTQYF
v_call: TRBV11-2
d_call: -
clone_size: -
j_call: TRBJ2-3

cdr3_nt: TGTGCCAGCAGCTTACGGATGGTCAGGAATGAGCAGTTCTTC
cdr3_aa: CASSLRMVRNEQFF
v_call: TRBV5-6
d_call: -
clone_size: -
j_call: TRBJ2-1

cdr3_nt: TGTGCCAGCAGGTCTCAGGCGGGGGAGACCCAGTACTTC
cdr3_aa: CASRSQAGETQYF
v_call: TRBV2
d_call: -
clone_size: -
j_call: TRBJ2-5

cdr3_nt: TGTGCCAGCAGCTTAACAGGGCTAGCACCCACAGATACGCAGTATTTT
cdr3_aa: CASSLTGLAPTDTQYF
v_call: TRBV7-3
d_call: -
clone_size: once
j_call: TRBJ2-3

cdr3_nt: TGTGCCAGCTCACCGGGACAGGGGACCTCTGGGGCCAACGTCCTGACTTTC
cdr3_aa: CASSPGQGTSGANVLTF
v_call: TRBV18
d_call: TRBD1
clone_size: -
j_call: TRBJ2-6

cdr3_nt: TGTGCCAGCAGTCCCAAAGCCCCCTGGCAGACAGTCACTGAAGCTTTCTTT
cdr3_aa: CASSPKAPWQTVTEAFF
v_call: TRBV28
d_call: -
clone_size: -
j_call: TRBJ1-1

cdr3_nt: TGCGCCAGCAGCTTGGGGGCCGGGGGCCAGCCCCAGCATTTT
cdr3_aa: CASSLGAGGQPQHF
v_call: TRBV5-1
d_call: -
clone_size: once
j_call: TRBJ1-5

cdr3_nt: TGTGCCAGCAGGGGGACAGGGACAAACACCATATATTTT
cdr3_aa: CASRGTGTNTIYF
v_call: TRBV2
d_call: TRBD1
clone_size: -
j_call: TRBJ1-3

cdr3_nt: TGTGCCAGCAGCTTAGGCGGGAGGGCCTGGGAGACCCAGTACTTC
cdr3_aa: CASSLGGRAWETQYF
v_call: TRBV11-1
d_call: TRBD2
clone_size: -
j_call: TRBJ2-5

cdr3_nt: TGTGCCGCCAGGGGGGTCTATGGCTACACCTTC
cdr3_aa: CAARGVYGYTF
v_call: TRBV19
d_call: TRBD1
clone_size: -
j_call: TRBJ1-2

cdr3_nt: TGTGCCAGCAGTCGCGGGAAGTCGCGAACCTACAATGAGCAGTTCTTC
cdr3_aa: CASSRGKSRTYNEQFF
v_call: TRBV2
d_call: -
clone_size: -
j_call: TRBJ2-1